This T cell receptor (beta chain) was captured in a study of blood T cell repertoires in COVID-19 (dated by TCRdb to 2020 to 2022). About the full investigation: Collaborator samples came from the United States, Italy and Spain and covered acute and convalescent phases of COVID-19. Where HLA class I and class II types were available, the types were taken from metadata supplied by the sample provider, not from assay-based typing. The prospective study material was composed of cDNA or gDNA derived from T cells, B-cell-depleted T cells, or PBMCs. The samples were drawn from two sources: the first 160 participants of the ongoing ImmuneRACE study, and fewer than 1,500 subjects contributed by 6 global collaborators. Nearly every sample came with metadata listing a de-identified subject ID, COVID-19 status, age in years and sex. The repertoires were made available in a free public database intended to serve as a resource for research on the immune response to SARS-CoV-2. Deeply sampled blood TCRbeta repertoires from subjects exposed to, actively infected with, or recovered from COVID-19 were included in the dataset. Broad study findings and their caveats: Clinical and demographic metadata were provided uncurated, with the amount varying by source and participant.

The immunoSEQ Assay, a bias-controlled multiplex PCR, was used to amplify TCRbeta CDR3 regions from genomic DNA. Per the authors' processing: The number of nucleated cells in each sample was estimated by amplification of reference gene primers within the assay. Sequence reads were collapsed and filtered to measure the absolute abundance of every unique TCRbeta CDR3 rearrangement. For each sample, productive Simpson clonality was calculated by taking the square root of Simpson's diversity index across productive rearrangements. This immuneACCESS table, as held by TCRdb, lists in-frame sequences with V and J called but not all clones. Of the missing ones, under half trace to an unresolved V gene in checked studies; the others have no known cause. V, J and clone size are those of that table, while D and trimming were read from the DNA. This sample is represented by tens of thousands of clones; around 76% of them were singletons. 50% to 55% of the sample belongs to the ten largest clones.

As regards this clone: The clone's antigen remains unknown. No clone much larger than this one lies a single base away; base qualities are absent.

Looking up the germline V gene yields CDR1 SGHRS and CDR2 YFSETQ. Trimming at the junction amounts to 4 bases on V and 8 bases on J, and the germline ends lie 18 bases apart. Its CDR3 holds 15 amino acids, cysteine through phenylalanine. Only the CDR3 region is kept as DNA, spanning 45 bases read in frame from base 1. The collaborating institutions used their own protocols to collect whole blood in K2EDTA tubes. For TCRbeta analysis, collaborators shipped samples in one of three forms: frozen whole blood, isolated PBMCs, or DNA extracted from either of those sample types. The chain is encoded by TRBV5-1 joined to TRBJ1-4; matching of 5 bases hints at TRBD1 as the D gene. The sequenced sample was peripheral blood. The sequence came from an elderly woman with acute or convalescent COVID-19. The CDR3 region has the sequence CASSTRDGRGEKLFF. The DNA sequence is TGCGCCAGCAGCACGCGGGACGGCCGCGGGGAAAAACTGTTTTTT.